A selection of T cell receptor beta chains follows, all from one sample in a study of cytomegalovirus exposure and HLA in healthy donors. Repertoires were generated with immunoSEQ multiplex PCR, while TCRdb's copy carries only in-frame clones and drops some. The profile shows 100,000 to 150,000 clones, roughly 77% of them singletons. What was sequenced was PBMCs. The receptors stem from a woman in her thirties or forties in good health and CMV-seropositive. CDR3s include the opening cysteine and the closing phenylalanine or tryptophan. D genes are given only for firm matches. Clone size, where shown, is once, few, many, or a class for clones that have expanded.

CDR3nt	CDR3aa	abundance	d_gene	v_gene	j_gene
TGTGCCAGCAGCTTAGATAGTATGCATGAGCAGTTCTTC	CASSLDSMHEQFF	few	-	TRBV11-2	TRBJ2-1
TGTGCCAGCAGCAGGGACAGGGACCGCGACCCCCTCCACTTT	CASSRDRDRDPLHF	-	TRBD1	TRBV5-6	TRBJ1-6
TGTGCCAGCAACAGGGGGCCGGGCACCGGGGAGCTGTTTTTT	CASNRGPGTGELFF	-	TRBD1	TRBV28	TRBJ2-2
TGTGCCAGCAGATTAGCGGGAAACGCCTACGAGCAGTACTTC	CASRLAGNAYEQYF	-	TRBD2	TRBV6-5	TRBJ2-7
TGTGCCAGCAGTTTACAGACAGGGGTTAATGAGCAGTTCTTC	CASSLQTGVNEQFF	few	TRBD1	TRBV27	TRBJ2-1
TGTGCCAGCAGCCCCGGACTAGCGGGAGCCTGGCGCACAGATACGCAGTATTTT	CASSPGLAGAWRTDTQYF	-	TRBD2	TRBV11-3	TRBJ2-3
TGTGCCAGCTCACCTGTCAGGGACAGAGGGTATGGCTACACCTTC	CASSPVRDRGYGYTF	-	TRBD1	TRBV18	TRBJ1-2
TGTGCCAGTAGTGCCCAGGCTGTCCTTGATACGCAGTATTTT	CASSAQAVLDTQYF	-	-	TRBV19	TRBJ2-3
TGTGCCAGCAGTGAACTTTCAGGGGCCTACAATGAGCAGTTCTTC	CASSELSGAYNEQFF	-	-	TRBV2	TRBJ2-1
TGTGCCAGCAGCGTAGGGGGGGGACAAATGAACACTGAAGCTTTCTTT	CASSVGGGQMNTEAFF	-	-	TRBV9	TRBJ1-1
TGTGCCAGCAAATGGACTAGCGGGAGGGCTAACGAGCAGTACTTC	CASKWTSGRANEQYF	-	TRBD2	TRBV2	TRBJ2-7
TGCGCCAGCAGCCAAGAAGTTGGGACAGGGGGCGACTACGAGCAGTACTTC	CASSQEVGTGGDYEQYF	-	TRBD1	TRBV4-3	TRBJ2-7
TGTGCCAGCTCACCGGAGTACCGAGGGAGTATCACAGATACGCAGTATTTT	CASSPEYRGSITDTQYF	-	-	TRBV18	TRBJ2-3
TGTGCCAGCAGTAGGAGGGGGCGCGGTGGCTACACCTTC	CASSRRGRGGYTF	few	TRBD1	TRBV2	TRBJ1-2
TGTGCCAGTAGTATTACAGGGTTTACCGAAGCTTTCTTT	CASSITGFTEAFF	-	-	TRBV19	TRBJ1-1
TGTGCCAGCAGTGAAGCGACAGGGGGAAGCTCTGGGGCCAACGTCCTGACTTTC	CASSEATGGSSGANVLTF	-	TRBD1	TRBV6-1	TRBJ2-6
TGTGCCAGCAGCTCTGCGTCGACAGGGGCGTTGAATCAGCCCCAGCATTTT	CASSSASTGALNQPQHF	-	TRBD1	TRBV9	TRBJ1-5
TGTGCCAGCTCACCACCGTCAGGGGATGAGCAGTTCTTC	CASSPPSGDEQFF	-	-	TRBV18	TRBJ2-1
TGTGCCAGCAGCCTGGACAGGGCATCTTATGGCTACACCTTC	CASSLDRASYGYTF	-	TRBD1	TRBV6-1	TRBJ1-2
TGTGCCAGCAGTGACTCAGCCTTTACCGAGCAGTACTTC	CASSDSAFTEQYF	once	-	TRBV6-4	TRBJ2-7
TGTGCCAGCAGCGTAGGTCCCAGGCCTGAAGCTTTCTTT	CASSVGPRPEAFF	-	-	TRBV9	TRBJ1-1
TGTGCCAGCACCCTAACCGGTGATGAAAAACTGTTTTTT	CASTLTGDEKLFF	-	-	TRBV7-9	TRBJ1-4
TGTGCCAGCAGCTTGGGACAGGGAAGGGAAAAACTGTTTTTT	CASSLGQGREKLFF	-	TRBD1	TRBV5-4	TRBJ1-4
TGTGCCAGCAGTTTGCAACAGGAGAACTATGGCTACGCCTTC	CASSLQQENYGYAF	once	-	TRBV28	TRBJ1-2
TGTGCCAGCAGCTTCGCTAGCGGGGCGAACACCGGGGAGCTGTTTTTT	CASSFASGANTGELFF	-	TRBD2	TRBV11-2	TRBJ2-2
TGTGCCAGCAGCTTAGGCAGGACAGACTACGAGCAGTACTTC	CASSLGRTDYEQYF	-	-	TRBV11-2	TRBJ2-7
TGTGCCAGCAGCTTAGACCCCTACTCCTACGAGCAGTACTTC	CASSLDPYSYEQYF	few	-	TRBV11-2	TRBJ2-7
TGTGCCAGCAGTTACTTCCAGGGGGCCGACGAGCAGTACTTC	CASSYFQGADEQYF	few	TRBD1	TRBV28	TRBJ2-7
TGTGCCAGTAGCTATTCGGGGACTGAAGCTTTCTTT	CASSYSGTEAFF	-	-	TRBV19	TRBJ1-1
TGCGCCAGCAGCTTGGAAGGAGGAAAAGAGACCCAGTACTTC	CASSLEGGKETQYF	-	-	TRBV5-1	TRBJ2-5
TGCAGCGTATTGTTAGCGGGAGAGACAGATACGCAGTATTTT	CSVLLAGETDTQYF	-	TRBD2	TRBV29-1	TRBJ2-3
TGTGCCAGCAGTTTACGAGAAGACACTGAAGCTTTCTTT	CASSLREDTEAFF	-	-	TRBV27	TRBJ1-1
TGTGCCAGCAGTGATCCGGACACGCTGAGCTCTGGAAACACCATATATTTT	CASSDPDTLSSGNTIYF	once	-	TRBV6-1	TRBJ1-3
TGTGCCAGCAGCAACCGGGACAGGCACTCTGAAGCTTTCTTT	CASSNRDRHSEAFF	-	TRBD1	TRBV7-3	TRBJ1-1
TGTGCCAGCAGTTACTTAGCCGGGACTAGTTACGAGCAGTACTTC	CASSYLAGTSYEQYF	-	TRBD2	TRBV6-5	TRBJ2-7
TGTGCCAGCAGCTCGCAGGGCGGATCCGTAAACACCGGGGAGCTGTTTTTT	CASSSQGGSVNTGELFF	-	-	TRBV11-2	TRBJ2-2
TGTGCCAGCAGCTCGGGACAGGGGGTTACGATGAACACTGAAGCTTTCTTT	CASSSGQGVTMNTEAFF	-	TRBD1	TRBV7-2	TRBJ1-1
TGTGCCAGCAGCCCCTTCTCGGGGGGGAGTAAAGAGACCCAGTACTTC	CASSPFSGGSKETQYF	-	TRBD2	TRBV7-6	TRBJ2-5
TGTGCCAGCCGACGCACAGGGGGCGAGTACAATGAGCAGTTCTTC	CASRRTGGEYNEQFF	-	TRBD1	TRBV9	TRBJ2-1
TGCGCCAGCAGCCCACAGGGGGGAAGAATCACTGAAGCTTTCTTT	CASSPQGGRITEAFF	-	TRBD1	TRBV5-1	TRBJ1-1
TGCAGCGTGCCGGGACAGTACTACGAGCAGTACTTC	CSVPGQYYEQYF	-	TRBD1	TRBV29-1	TRBJ2-7
TGCGCCAGCAGCCCAGTGATGGACACTGAAGCTTTCTTT	CASSPVMDTEAFF	-	-	TRBV5-1	TRBJ1-1
TGTGCCAGCAGCGTAAGTCCAGGGTTGGGCGAGCAGTACTTC	CASSVSPGLGEQYF	-	-	TRBV9	TRBJ2-7
TGTGCCAGCAGCCAGCCCGAACAGGGGTTCTATGGCTACACCTTC	CASSQPEQGFYGYTF	-	TRBD1	TRBV4-2	TRBJ1-2
TGTGCCAGCAGCTTAGCGGCGGCGAGCTCCTACAATGAGCAGTTCTTC	CASSLAAASSYNEQFF	-	-	TRBV7-9	TRBJ2-1
TGTGCCGGCAGCATCCAACGGACTAGCGGAAGCACAGATACGCAGTATTTT	CAGSIQRTSGSTDTQYF	-	TRBD2	TRBV7-3	TRBJ2-3